Each of the 22 T cell receptor beta chains below was sequenced from the same sample in a study of OX40 agonist ivuxolimab in advanced cancers. TCRdb's table, derived via immunoSEQ multiplex PCR, lists solely in-frame clones and lacks some. The sample carries fewer than 40,000 clones, around 83% recorded once. This sample comprised CD4+ or CD8+ T cells sorted from blood, obtained in a trial of the OX40 agonist ivuxolimab. The origin of the receptors is an adult with an advanced solid tumor such as melanoma, head and neck, liver or kidney cancer.

The chain has TRBV5-1 and TRBJ1-4, with D hard to call. This CDR3 has 13 residues. The germline CDR1 and CDR2 sequences are SGHRS and YFSETQ. The V and J ends lost 4 bases and 10 bases respectively, with 14 bases between them. The chain's CDR3 is CASSQQEGSKLFF. The CDR3 DNA follows: TGCGCCAGCAGCCAGCAAGAGGGTTCAAAACTGTTTTTT.

This clone turned up a few times. The chain joins TRBV18 to TRBJ1-2; the D is unclear. Trimming removed 3 bases from V and 8 bases from J, with 16 bases in between. Germline lookup yields CDR1 KGHSH and CDR2 LQKENI. CDR3 length equals 14 residues. CDR3 DNA sequence: TGTGCCAGCTCACCTGGGGTTAGAATGTGGGGCTACACCTTC. Protein: CASSPGVRMWGYTF.

This clone came up a few times. The V and J genes are TRBV6-5 and TRBJ2-7, with D unresolved. Germline CDR1 MNHEY, CDR2 SVGAGI. The CDR3 contains 13 residues. Trimming pared 6 bases from V and 0 bases from J, leaving 9 bases between. CDR3 residues: CASRDQYSYEQYF. CDR3 in DNA: TGTGCCAGCAGGGATCAGTACTCCTACGAGCAGTACTTC.

The chain joins TRBV18 to TRBJ1-5; 7 nucleotides align to TRBD1. The CDR3 totals 15 residues. The J segment lost 3 bases and the V segment lost 3 bases, leaving 5 bases of the junction unmatched. Germline CDR1 KGHSH, CDR2 LQKENI. In DNA, the CDR3 is TGTGCCAGCTCACCGTCGGGACAGAACAATCAGCCCCAGCATTTT. It is translated as CASSPSGQNNQPQHF.

The CDR3, as DNA: TGTGCCAGCAGCCGGGACTTTAGAGAGTTAGCTTTCTTT. It is translated as CASSRDFRELAFF. The chain carries TRBV2 and TRBJ1-1; tentatively, D is TRBD1 (5 bases). The CDR3 consists of 13 residues. Germline V lookup: CDR1 SNHLY, CDR2 FYNNEI. V was shortened by 6 bases and J by 10 bases, with 18 bases between the two germline ends.

This chain links TRBV10-3 with TRBJ1-6; no firm D call. V lost 0 bases and J 14 bases, leaving 11 bases between the germline ends. This CDR3 is 13 amino acids long. CDR1 and CDR2 from the germline V gene are ENHRY and SYGVKD. This chain's CDR3 is CAISESQEVALHF. The CDR3 nucleotides are TGTGCCATCAGTGAGTCCCAGGAAGTGGCCCTCCACTTT.

J is TRBJ2-7 and V is TRBV5-6; D might be TRBD2 (5 bases). Per the germline V gene, CDR1 is SGHDT and CDR2 is YYEEEE. The germline V and J ends were trimmed by 5 bases and 4 bases, with 16 bases remaining between them. The CDR3 sequence is 14 residues long. CDR3 in amino acids: CASSGETRTYEQYF. The CDR3, as DNA: TGTGCCAGCAGTGGGGAGACCCGAACTTACGAGCAGTACTTC.

This chain connects TRBV28 to TRBJ2-4; 8 nucleotides line up with TRBD1. Unmatched junction bases numbered 10, after V lost 6 bases and J lost 0 bases. This CDR3 has 17 residues. Germline loops: CDR1 MDHEN, CDR2 SYDVKM. DNA of the CDR3: TGTGCCAGCAGAGCCAAGACAGGGGCGAGAGCCAAAAACATTCAGTACTTC. Translated: CASRAKTGARAKNIQYF.

The J gene is TRBJ2-2, the V gene TRBV4-1; no clear D gene. Germline CDR1 and CDR2: MGHRA and YSYEKL. Trimming removed 0 bases at V and 2 bases at J, with 10 bases between. This CDR3 region has 16 residues. For the CDR3, the DNA is TGCGCCAGCAGCCAAGATGGGGTTACTAACACCGGGGAGCTGTTTTTT. It translates to CASSQDGVTNTGELFF.

The rearrangement uses TRBV6-6 and TRBJ2-7; D possibly corresponds to TRBD2 (7 bases). Germline values: CDR1 MNHNY, CDR2 SVGAGI (reference sequence). Deletions cut 8 bases from V and 5 bases from J, with 19 bases between. The CDR3 length is 14 residues. The CDR3: CASRSRGALDEQYF. CDR3 in DNA: TGTGCCAGCCGGTCCCGGGGGGCTCTTGACGAGCAGTACTTC.

The genes are TRBV20-1 and TRBJ1-5, with D unclear. Trimming cost V 0 bases and J 11 bases, with 8 bases left between them. The CDR3 consists of 11 residues. Germline CDR1 DFQATT, CDR2 SNEGSKA (reference sequence). The CDR3 loop reads CSAREQHTQHF. The CDR3 DNA reads as TGCAGTGCTAGAGAACAACACACCCAGCATTTT.

The chain has TRBV7-6 and TRBJ2-2, with TRBD1 matching over 7 bases. V dropped 5 bases and J dropped 4; count of bases not matched to a gene: 7. From germline, CDR1 is SGHVS and CDR2 FNYEAQ. The CDR3 extends over 15 amino acids. DNA for the CDR3: TGTGCCAGCAGCCTCGGCCAGGGGGTCACCGGGGAGCTGTTTTTT. As protein: CASSLGQGVTGELFF.

The V call is TRBV10-1, the J call TRBJ2-2, with a possible D match to TRBD2 (5 bases). Germline V lookup: CDR1 WNHNN, CDR2 SYGVQD (reference sequence). V lost 2 bases and J lost 2, with 6 bases in between. This CDR3 has 14 amino acids. This CDR3 is CASSERGNTGELFF. The DNA for the CDR3 is TGCGCCAGCAGTGAGCGGGGTAACACCGGGGAGCTGTTTTTT.

This clone has a single count. The rearrangement uses TRBV4-1 and TRBJ2-7; 14 bases match TRBD2. Germline V CDR1 and CDR2: MGHRA, YSYEKL. V lost 0 bases, J lost 8 bases, and 6 bases stayed unmatched. CDR3 length: 16 amino acids. The CDR3 is CASSQDSTSGRAKQYF. The CDR3 bases are TGCGCCAGCAGCCAAGATTCGACTAGCGGGAGGGCCAAGCAGTACTTC.

V usage is TRBV5-5 and J usage is TRBJ2-6; possible D gene TRBD1, 6 bases. This CDR3 has 15 residues. The ends were cut back, 4 bases at V and 4 bases at J, with 12 bases in the middle. Germline CDR1 reads SGHKS; CDR2 reads YYEKEE (reference sequence). CDR3 in amino acids: CASSPTGWGANVLTF. The CDR3, as DNA: TGTGCCAGCAGCCCCACAGGGTGGGGGGCCAACGTCCTGACTTTC.

This rearrangement joins TRBV19 to TRBJ2-2; weak D call: TRBD2 (5 bases). V was pared by 2 bases and J by 1 base, with 8 bases between. The CDR3 runs 15 residues. Germline V CDR1 and CDR2: LNHDA, SQIVND (reference sequence). This CDR3 reads CASSIIEGNTGELFF. The CDR3, as DNA: TGTGCCAGTAGTATAATCGAGGGGAACACCGGGGAGCTGTTTTTT.

The gene calls are TRBV21-1 and TRBJ2-6; the D segment call TRBD2 is taken from the table without a DNA check. TRBV21-1 is tagged as a pseudogene. This CDR3 has 15 amino acids. This CDR3 is CASSTLVSGANVLTF. The CDR3 DNA sequence: TGTGCCAGCAGTACACTAGTTTCTGGGGCCAACGTCCTGACTTTC.

The chain has TRBV6-6 and TRBJ2-1; 9 nucleotides agree with TRBD2. This CDR3 spans 14 amino acids. Germline trimming cut 6 bases from V and 8 bases from J; bases unmatched to any gene: 8. CDR1 is MNHNY and CDR2 is SVGAGI in the germline V gene (reference sequence). CDR3 residues: CASRSAGGRDEQFF. The CDR3 nucleotides read TGTGCCAGCAGAAGTGCGGGAGGGCGAGATGAGCAGTTCTTC.

J is TRBJ2-5 and V is TRBV27, with D possibly TRBD1 on 6 matching bases. The J call may be wrong; the DNA end is better matched by TRBJ2-7. CDR1 and CDR2 (germline): MNHEY, SMNVEV (reference sequence). The CDR3 loop spans 13 amino acids. The CDR3 DNA sequence: TGTGCCAGCAGTAGACAGGCCTACTACGAGCAGTACTTC. This sequence encodes CASSRQAYYEQYF.

V is TRBV30 and J is TRBJ2-6; D remains ambiguous. The CDR3 has 13 amino acids. Trimming removed 6 bases from V and 0 bases from J, with 6 bases in between. Germline CDR1 reads GTSNPN; CDR2 reads SVGIG (reference sequence). CDR3 bases: TGTGCCTGCCTTTACTCTGGGGCCAACGTCCTGACTTTC. It yields the protein CACLYSGANVLTF.

The CDR3: CASSYTTGVTPQHF. The CDR3 nucleotides read TGTGCCAGCAGTTACACGACAGGGGTTACCCCCCAGCATTTT. This chain uses TRBV6-5 with TRBJ1-5; TRBD1 agrees at 8 bases. V gave up 2 bases and J gave up 10 bases; unmatched junction bases: 7. The CDR3 has 14 residues. Germline V lookup: CDR1 MNHEY, CDR2 SVGAGI.

CDR3 residues: CASSGLRGQGVATQYF. DNA of the CDR3: TGTGCCAGCAGCGGCCTAAGGGGACAGGGAGTAGCGACCCAGTACTTC. V is TRBV11-2 and J is TRBJ2-5; the match to TRBD1 covers 9 bases. V trimming: 5 bases; J trimming: 7 bases; junction bases outside the gene matches: 14. The CDR3 sequence is 16 residues long. The germline gives CDR1 SGHAT, CDR2 FQNNGV.